This TCR beta chain was recorded in a study of T cell changes during pregnancy in multiple sclerosis. The protocol was immunoSEQ multiplex PCR, while the TCRdb copy is restricted to in-frame clones and leaves out a portion. The sample yields 35,000 to 45,000 clones, about 91% seen once. Germline CDR1 SEHNR, CDR2 FQNEAQ (reference sequence). The CDR3 sequence is 12 residues long. V was trimmed by 3 bases and J by 11 bases, leaving 13 bases between them. This rearrangement joins TRBV7-9 to TRBJ1-1; TRBD1 might be the D (6 bases). The material was CD8+ T cells from peripheral blood mononuclear cells, obtained before pregnancy. The TCR comes from a female donor with multiple sclerosis, enrolled in a pregnancy study. Here the CDR3 reads CASSLGDTGAFF. CDR3 DNA sequence: TGTGCCAGCAGCTTGGGGGACACTGGGGCTTTCTTT.